What follows describes a single T cell receptor (beta chain). What it binds is not known. The sample comes from a study of CD8+CD57+ T cells in acquired aplastic anemia. General study findings and limits: A set of some 28 CD8+ CDR3 sequences was shared between patients and controls, and these sequences appeared highly expressed in patients.

The CDR3 covers 17 residues. Germline assignment: CDR1 MNHEY and CDR2 SVGEGT. Trimming took 6 bases from V and 12 from J; bases not matched to a gene: 22. The template used for profiling TCR beta VDJ and CDR3 was genomic DNA. TCRdb ran MiXCR on the reads and lists one entry per CDR3 protein. Of hundreds of thousands of distinct CDR3 sequences detected, less than 35% appear once; the ten largest clones hold 0.82%. Only patients with CD8+CD57+ cell expansion on flow cytometry were chosen for sequencing. The rearrangement uses TRBV6-2 or TRBV6-3 and TRBJ2-1, with 8 bases identical to TRBD1. This sequence originates from a human donor with aplastic anemia. Input material: sorted CD4+, CD8+, or CD8+CD57+ T cells (not recorded which) from PBMCs. This CDR3 is CASRYINAGGASLGQFF. The CDR3 DNA sequence: TGTGCCAGCAGGTACATTAACGCAGGGGGCGCGTCCTTAGGGCAGTTCTTC.